The clone carrying this T cell receptor (beta chain) has a single count. The antigen is unknown. With 1 base clipped from V and 4 bases from J, the junction kept 3 bases outside the gene matches. Germline loops: CDR1 SEHNR, CDR2 FQNEAQ (reference sequence). The CDR3 has 14 residues. This specimen belongs to a study of cytomegalovirus exposure and HLA in healthy donors. Overall study findings and caveats: Sequencing likely generated an artifact that appeared as a cluster of highly shared sequence variants. Previous analysis showed most TCR beta V segments were productive about 87% or about 30% of the time. Researchers reported in a later analysis that a missense DCLRE1C variant was tied to TCR beta V- and J-gene trimming. There were reportedly fewer N-insertions in an Asian-associated ancestry cluster than the approximately 670-donor mean, in a later analysis.

Both 60 Vbeta primers and 13 Jbeta primers went into the PCR. TCRdb's copy holds only in-frame clones and misses some; the assay was immunoSEQ multiplex PCR. Here the sample spans about 190,000 clones, 87% being singletons. The rearrangement joins TRBV7-9 to TRBJ1-2; 7 nucleotides agree with TRBD1. The material sequenced was PBMCs. This TCR came from a man aged 25-45 years in good health and CMV-seronegative. In DNA form, the CDR3 reads TGTGCCAGCAGCTTAGGGACAGGACTCTATGGCTACACCTTC. It encodes CASSLGTGLYGYTF.